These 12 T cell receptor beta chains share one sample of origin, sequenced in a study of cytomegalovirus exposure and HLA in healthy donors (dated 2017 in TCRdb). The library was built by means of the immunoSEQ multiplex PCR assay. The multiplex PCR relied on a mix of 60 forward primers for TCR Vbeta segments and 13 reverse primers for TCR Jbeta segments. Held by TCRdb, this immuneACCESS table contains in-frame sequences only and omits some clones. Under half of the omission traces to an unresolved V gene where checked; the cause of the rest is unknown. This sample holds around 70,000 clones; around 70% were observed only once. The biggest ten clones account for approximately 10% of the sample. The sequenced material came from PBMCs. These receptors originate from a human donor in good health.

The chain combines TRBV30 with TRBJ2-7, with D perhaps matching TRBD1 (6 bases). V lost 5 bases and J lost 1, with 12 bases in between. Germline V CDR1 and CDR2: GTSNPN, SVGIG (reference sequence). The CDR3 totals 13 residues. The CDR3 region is CAWARTDSYEQYF. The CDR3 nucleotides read TGTGCCTGGGCCCGGACAGATTCCTACGAGCAGTACTTC.

In nucleotides, the CDR3 is TGTGCCAGCAGTGAAAAATCTCAGGACAGGCACACAGATACGCAGTATTTT. Residues: CASSEKSQDRHTDTQYF. The chain links TRBV25-1 to TRBJ2-3; TRBD1 agrees at 7 bases. Losses at the gene ends were 2 bases for V and 2 bases for J; bases not matched to a gene: 10. The length of the CDR3 is 17 residues. Germline V gives CDR1 MGHDK, CDR2 SYGVNS.

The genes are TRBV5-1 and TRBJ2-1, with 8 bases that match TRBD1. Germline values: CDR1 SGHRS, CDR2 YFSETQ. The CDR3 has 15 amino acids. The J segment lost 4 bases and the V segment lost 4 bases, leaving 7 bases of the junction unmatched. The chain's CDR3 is CASSRGQEAYNEQFF. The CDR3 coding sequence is TGCGCCAGCAGCCGGGGACAGGAGGCTTACAATGAGCAGTTCTTC.

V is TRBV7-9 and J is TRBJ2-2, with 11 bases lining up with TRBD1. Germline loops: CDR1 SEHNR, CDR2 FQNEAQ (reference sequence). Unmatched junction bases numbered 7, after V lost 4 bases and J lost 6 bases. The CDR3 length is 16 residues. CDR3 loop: CASSSDRGRRAGELFF. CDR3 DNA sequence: TGTGCCAGCAGCTCGGACAGGGGGCGAAGGGCCGGGGAGCTGTTTTTT. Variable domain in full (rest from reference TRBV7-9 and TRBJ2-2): DTGVSQNPRHKITKRGQNVTFRCDPISEHNRLYWYRQTLGQGPEFLTYFQNEAQLEKSRLLSDRFSAERPKGSFSTLEIQRTEQGDSAMYLCASSSDRGRRAGELFFGEGSRLTVL.

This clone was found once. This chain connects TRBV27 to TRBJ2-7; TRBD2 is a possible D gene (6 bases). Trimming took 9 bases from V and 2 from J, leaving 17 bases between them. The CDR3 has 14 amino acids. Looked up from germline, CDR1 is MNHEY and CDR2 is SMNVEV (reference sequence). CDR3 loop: CASRRGRSTYEQYF. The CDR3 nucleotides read TGTGCCAGTCGACGAGGGAGGAGCACCTACGAGCAGTACTTC.

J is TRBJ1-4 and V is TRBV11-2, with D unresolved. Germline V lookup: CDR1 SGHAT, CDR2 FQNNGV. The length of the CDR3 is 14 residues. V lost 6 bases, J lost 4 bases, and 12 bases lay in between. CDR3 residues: CASSLRGGNEKLFF. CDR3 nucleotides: TGTGCCAGCAGTTTACGGGGAGGTAATGAAAAACTGTTTTTT.

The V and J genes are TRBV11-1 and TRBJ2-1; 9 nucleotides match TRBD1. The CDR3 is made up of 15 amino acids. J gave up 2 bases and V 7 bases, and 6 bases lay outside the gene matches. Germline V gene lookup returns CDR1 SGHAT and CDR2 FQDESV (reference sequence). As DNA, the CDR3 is TGTGCCAGCACGCCCGGGACAGGGCCCTACAATGAGCAGTTCTTC. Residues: CASTPGTGPYNEQFF.

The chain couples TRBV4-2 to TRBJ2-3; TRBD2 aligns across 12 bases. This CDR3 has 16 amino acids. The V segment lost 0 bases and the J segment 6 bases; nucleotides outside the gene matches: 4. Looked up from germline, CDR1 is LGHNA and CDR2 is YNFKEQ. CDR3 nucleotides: TGTGCCAGCAGCCAAGAAGGGGGGACTAGCGGGGATACGCAGTATTTT. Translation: CASSQEGGTSGDTQYF.

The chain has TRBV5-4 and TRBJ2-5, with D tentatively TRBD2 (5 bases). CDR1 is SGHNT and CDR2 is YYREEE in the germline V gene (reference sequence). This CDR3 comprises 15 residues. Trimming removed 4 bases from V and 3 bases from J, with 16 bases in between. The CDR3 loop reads CASSPAGLSEETQYF. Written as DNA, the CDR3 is TGTGCCAGCAGCCCCGCGGGTTTATCTGAAGAGACCCAGTACTTC. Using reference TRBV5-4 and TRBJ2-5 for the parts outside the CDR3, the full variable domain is ETGVTQSPTHLIKTRGQQVTLRCSSQSGHNTVSWYQQALGQGPQFIFQYYREEENGRGNFPPRFSGLQFPNYSSELNVNALELDDSALYLCASSPAGLSEETQYFGPGTRLLVL.

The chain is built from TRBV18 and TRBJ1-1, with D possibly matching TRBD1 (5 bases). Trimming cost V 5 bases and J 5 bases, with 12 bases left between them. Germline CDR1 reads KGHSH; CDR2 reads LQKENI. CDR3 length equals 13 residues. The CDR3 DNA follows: TGTGCCAGCTCAGCATACCAGGGAACTGAAGCTTTCTTT. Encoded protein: CASSAYQGTEAFF.

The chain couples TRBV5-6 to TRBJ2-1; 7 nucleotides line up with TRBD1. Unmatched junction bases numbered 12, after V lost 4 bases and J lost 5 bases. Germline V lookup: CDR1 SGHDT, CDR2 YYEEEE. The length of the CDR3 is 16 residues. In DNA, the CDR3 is TGTGCCAGCAGCCCGATGAGGGGGCCCAGGGACAATGAGCAGTTCTTC. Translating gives CASSPMRGPRDNEQFF.

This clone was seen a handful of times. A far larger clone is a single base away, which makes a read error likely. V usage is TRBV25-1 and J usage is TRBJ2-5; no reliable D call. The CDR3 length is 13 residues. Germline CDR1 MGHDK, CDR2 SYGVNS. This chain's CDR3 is CAGSEAAQETQYF. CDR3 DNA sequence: TGTGCCGGCAGTGAGGCTGCCCAAGAGACCCAGTACTTC. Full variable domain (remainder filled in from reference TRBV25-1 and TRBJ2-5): EADIYQTPRYLVIGTGKKITLECSQTMGHDKMYWYQQDPGMELHLIHYSYGVNSTEKGDLSSESTVSRIRTEHFPLTLESARPSHTSQYLCAGSEAAQETQYFGPGTRLLVL.